The sequence of this T cell receptor (beta chain) was determined in a study of T cells in Graves' hyperthyroidism and ophthalmopathy. It was RNA transcripts that yielded the amplified TCR beta CDR3 regions. The HTBI primer set served for first-round RT-PCR of the TCR CDR3. TCRdb called the multiplex PCR reads again in MiXCR, with one record for every CDR3 protein. The sample has approximately 400,000 distinct CDR3 sequences; about 15% are singletons. Investigators excluded patients with uncontrolled infection, other autoimmune disease, pregnancy or lactation. For this clonotype: Its antigen is undetermined.

Study results and limitations: Ophthalmopathy got predicted by the model a median around 6.8 months before its onset. Expanded thyroid clonotypes (above 0.001) were mostly also found in blood.

The sequenced material came from blood. This TCR was sampled from a woman aged 55-70 years with Graves' hyperthyroidism.

CDR3 DNA sequence: TGTGCCAGCAGCTTAAACCGCAGGGGAATAGATACGCAGTATTTT. This codes for CASSLNRRGIDTQYF. V is TRBV7-9 and J is TRBJ2-3; maybe TRBD1 (6 bases). CDR3 length equals 15 residues. Germline loops: CDR1 SEHNR, CDR2 FQNEAQ (reference sequence). With 2 bases removed from V and 5 bases from J, the gap between germline ends came to 14 bases.